This T cell receptor (beta chain) was identified during a study of blood T cell repertoires in COVID-19. Study at large: The United States, Italy and Spain provided the acute and convalescent COVID-19 samples. Sources were T cells, B-cell-depleted T cells, or PBMCs; the material itself was cDNA or gDNA.

Authors' data handling: Reference gene primer amplification in the assay estimated nucleated cell counts. Assay: immunoSEQ multiplex PCR; the TCRdb copy retains only in-frame clones and omits some. The V and J calls and clone size were taken over from that table, and D and trimming were inferred from the DNA. The sample contains about 290,000 clones, approximately 86% of which appear only once. Looked up from germline, CDR1 is MGHRA and CDR2 is YSYEKL. The CDR3 runs 14 residues. V was pared by 1 base and J by 1 base, with 2 bases between. Input material: peripheral blood. The gene calls are TRBV4-1 and TRBJ2-6; no clear D gene. The TCR comes from a woman between 50 and 59 years old with active or convalescent COVID-19. The CDR3 spells CASSQASGANVLTF. The CDR3 DNA follows: TGCGCCAGCAGCCAAGCATCTGGGGCCAACGTCCTGACTTTC.